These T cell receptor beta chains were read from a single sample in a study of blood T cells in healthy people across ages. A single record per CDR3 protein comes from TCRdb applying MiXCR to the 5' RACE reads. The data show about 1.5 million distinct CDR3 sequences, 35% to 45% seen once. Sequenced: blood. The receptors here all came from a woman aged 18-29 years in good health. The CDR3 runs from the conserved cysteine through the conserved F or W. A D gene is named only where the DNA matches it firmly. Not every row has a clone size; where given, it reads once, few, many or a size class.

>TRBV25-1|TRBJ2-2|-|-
TGTGCCGCCCGGGAGCCCTACACCGGGGAGCTGTTTTTT
CAAREPYTGELFF
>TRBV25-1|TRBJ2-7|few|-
TGTGCCAGCAGTGAACTAGGGCAGTCCGTGGAGCAGTACTTC
CASSELGQSVEQYF
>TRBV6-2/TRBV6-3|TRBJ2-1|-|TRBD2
TGTGCCAGCAGTTACCTCCAGGCGGGGGGGCCTGTGCAGTTCTTC
CASSYLQAGGPVQFF
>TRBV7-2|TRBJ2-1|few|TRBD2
TGTGCCAGCAGCTTCGGGGGGGCGTATGAGCAGTTCTTC
CASSFGGAYEQFF
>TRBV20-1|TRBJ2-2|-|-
TGCAGTGCTAGTATGGGGCCCAGGACCGGGGAGCTGTTTTTT
CSASMGPRTGELFF
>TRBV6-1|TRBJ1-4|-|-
TGTGCCAGCGCCTGGCAGGGCGGTGAAAAACTGTTTTTT
CASAWQGGEKLFF
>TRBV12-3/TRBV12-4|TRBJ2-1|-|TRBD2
TGTGCCAGCAGTCTTTTAGCGGGGGGGCACGATGAGCAGTTCTTC
CASSLLAGGHDEQFF
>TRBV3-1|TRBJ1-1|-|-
TGTGCCAGCAGCCAAGGTCAGGGCTCAGGGTTGGGCGGCACTGAAGCTTTCTTT
CASSQGQGSGLGGTEAFF
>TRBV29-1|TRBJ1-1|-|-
TGCAGCGTTGAAGTGGGCGCCGGGAACACTGAAGCTTTCTTT
CSVEVGAGNTEAFF
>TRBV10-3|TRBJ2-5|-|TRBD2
TGTGCCATCAGTTCCGGACTAGCGTTAGAGACCCAGTACTTC
CAISSGLALETQYF
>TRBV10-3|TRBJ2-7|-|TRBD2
TGTGCCATCAGTCACGGGGGGATCTCCTACGAGCAGTACTTC
CAISHGGISYEQYF
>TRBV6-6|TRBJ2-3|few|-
TGTGCCAGCAGTTACCAGGACTCCTTAGCTGCAGATACGCAGTATTTT
CASSYQDSLAADTQYF
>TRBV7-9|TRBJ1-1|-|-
TGTGCCAGCAGCTTGACGCAGGGGAACACTGAAGCTTTCTTT
CASSLTQGNTEAFF
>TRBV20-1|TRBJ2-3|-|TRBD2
TGCAGTGCCCCAGGACTAGCGGGAGCAGCTACGCAGTATTTT
CSAPGLAGAATQYF
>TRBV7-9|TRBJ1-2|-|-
TGTGCCAGCAGCTTAGTAGCCTCTAGCTATGGCTACACCTTC
CASSLVASSYGYTF
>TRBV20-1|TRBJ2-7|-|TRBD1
TGCAGTGCTAGTGCCGGGACAGGGTTCTACGAGCAGTACTTC
CSASAGTGFYEQYF
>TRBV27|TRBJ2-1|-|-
TGTGCCAGCAGTTTAGTAGGGGCCCCCTACAATGAGCAGTTCTTC
CASSLVGAPYNEQFF
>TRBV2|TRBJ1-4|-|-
TGTGCCAGCAGTGTCCCCAAGGGAAGGGCGACTAATGAAAAACTGTTTTTT
CASSVPKGRATNEKLFF
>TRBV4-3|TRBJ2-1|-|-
TGCGCCAGCAGCCAAGATTGGGGGGAGGTCTCCAATGAGCAGTTCTTC
CASSQDWGEVSNEQFF
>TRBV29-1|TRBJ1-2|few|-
TGCAGCGGCCTCTCCTGGGGGGCTTACTATGGCTACACCTTC
CSGLSWGAYYGYTF
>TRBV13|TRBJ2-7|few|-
TGTGCCAGCAGCTCTCGGAGGAGGTCATCCTTGAACGAGCAGTACTTC
CASSSRRRSSLNEQYF
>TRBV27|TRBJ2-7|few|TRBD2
TGTGCCAGCAGTGCAGAACTAGCGGAGGCCTACGAGCAGTACTTC
CASSAELAEAYEQYF
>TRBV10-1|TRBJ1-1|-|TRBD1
TGCGCCAGCAGTGATGGACAGGAAGGGACTGAAGCTTTCTTT
CASSDGQEGTEAFF
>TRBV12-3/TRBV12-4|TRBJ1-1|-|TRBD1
TGTGCCAGCAACGAATTAGACCGGACAGGGGAAGCTTTCTTT
CASNELDRTGEAFF
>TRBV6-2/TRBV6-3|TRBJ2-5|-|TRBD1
TGTGCCAGCAGGCTGGACAGGGGAGGGCCAGAGACCCAGTACTTC
CASRLDRGGPETQYF
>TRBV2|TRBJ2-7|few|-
TGTGCCAGCAGTCTGACCGGGACCGAGCTCTACGAGCAGTACTTC
CASSLTGTELYEQYF
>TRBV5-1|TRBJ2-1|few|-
TGCGCCAGCAGCTTAGCCCCCCTGGCGGAGCAGTTCTTC
CASSLAPLAEQFF
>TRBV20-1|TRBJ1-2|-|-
TGCAGTACTCCCAGGGGTGGTGGCTACACCTTC
CSTPRGGGYTF
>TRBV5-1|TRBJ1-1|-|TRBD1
TGCGCCAGCAGCGTGGCCCCAGACAGGGATGAAGCTTTCTTT
CASSVAPDRDEAFF
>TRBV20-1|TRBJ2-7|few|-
TGCAGTGCCCCTGACTTTCTGCTCTACGAGCAGTACTTC
CSAPDFLLYEQYF
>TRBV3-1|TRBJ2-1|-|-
TGTGCCAGCAGCCAGTTCGACGGGGTCACCTCCTACAATGAGCAGTTCTTC
CASSQFDGVTSYNEQFF
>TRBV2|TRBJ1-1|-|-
TGTGCCAGCAGTGCGGGTGCGGGCACTGAAGCTTTCTTT
CASSAGAGTEAFF
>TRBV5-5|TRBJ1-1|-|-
TGTGCCAGCAGCTTGGTTGGGACCTCGACTGCTTTCTTT
CASSLVGTSTAFF
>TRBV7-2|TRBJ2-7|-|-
TGTGCCAGCAGCCATCGGGCAGCCTTCTCCTACGAGCAGTACTTC
CASSHRAAFSYEQYF
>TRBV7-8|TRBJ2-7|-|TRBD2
TGTGCCAGCAGCTTCTTAGCGGGAGGGGGGATATACGAGCAGTACTTC
CASSFLAGGGIYEQYF
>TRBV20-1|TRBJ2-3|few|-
TGCAGTGCTAGAGAGGGGCGGTCAGATACGCAGTATTTT
CSAREGRSDTQYF
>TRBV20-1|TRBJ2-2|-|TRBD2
TGCAGTGCTAGGGCCCAGCGGGGCGCGAACACCGGGGAGCTGTTTTTT
CSARAQRGANTGELFF
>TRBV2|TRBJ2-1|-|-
TGTGCCAGCAGCGCGGCGGGACCGGAGAGCAATGAGCAGTTCTTC
CASSAAGPESNEQFF
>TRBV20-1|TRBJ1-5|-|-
TGCAGTGCAATCGGGACACCGGAAAAGGATCAGCCCCAGCATTTT
CSAIGTPEKDQPQHF
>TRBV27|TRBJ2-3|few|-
TGTGCCACCACACCCGGGACACATGTCACAGATACGCAGTATTTT
CATTPGTHVTDTQYF
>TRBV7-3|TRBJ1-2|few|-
TGTGCCAGCAGCTGGGGGAGGGGGGACCCAGTTGGCTACACCTTC
CASSWGRGDPVGYTF
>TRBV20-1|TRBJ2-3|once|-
TGCAGTGCTACGAGTAACACAGATACGCAGTATTTT
CSATSNTDTQYF
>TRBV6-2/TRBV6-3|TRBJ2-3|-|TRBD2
TGTGCCAGCAGTCCACGTCCCGGGACTAGCGAGAGATTTAATACGCAGTATTTT
CASSPRPGTSERFNTQYF